This T cell receptor (beta chain) was retrieved from a study of post-analysis software for immune sequencing data. Findings and limits, study-wide: Samples from one preparation batch, clustered by F measure, grouped strongly together.

Every TCR beta cDNA library bore unique molecular identifiers. Each CDR3 protein is one row after TCRdb ran MiXCR on the PCR reads. The sample consists of roughly 570,000 distinct CDR3 sequences, under 40% of them appearing once. This clonotype has just a few counts. The antigen remains undetermined. The origin of this receptor is a girl aged 2-17 years with multiple sclerosis. What was sequenced was blood.

The DNA of the CDR3 is TGTGCCAGCAGTTTGAGCAGTACCGGGGCCAACGTCCTGACTTTC. Translated, it gives CASSLSSTGANVLTF. V gene TRBV28 combines with J gene TRBJ2-6; D not certain. The germline V gene has CDR1 MDHEN and CDR2 SYDVKM. V lost 3 bases, J lost 4 bases, and 10 bases lay in between. CDR3 size: 15 residues.